This section outlines one T cell receptor beta chain sequence together with its context. Its antigen remains unidentified. Amplification used 60 Vbeta primers and 13 Jbeta primers. Assay: immunoSEQ multiplex PCR; the TCRdb copy retains only in-frame clones and omits some. Altogether 150,000 to 200,000 clones are present, roughly 80% being singletons, with the ten largest covering 7.5% to 9.5%. Germline CDR1 is SGHDT and CDR2 is YYEEEE. The CDR3 spans 14 residues. J gave up 7 bases and V 1 base, and 3 bases lay outside the gene matches. This entry comes from a study of cytomegalovirus exposure and HLA in healthy donors. Study-wide results and caveats: Later genetic work tied a missense DCLRE1C variant to beta-chain V and J trimming. Presence/absence comparisons presumed near-even sequencing depth among donors. It was reported that the classifier diagnosed cytomegalovirus status with high specificity and sensitivity in both the original and validation cohorts.

The sequence was obtained from a male donor in good health and CMV-seropositive. V and J are TRBV5-6 and TRBJ2-4; 9 bases are a match to TRBD1. The sequenced material came from PBMCs. The CDR3 loop reads CASSLTGTGNIQYF. The CDR3 DNA reads as TGTGCCAGCAGCTTGACCGGGACAGGGAACATTCAGTACTTC.